The text below deals with one TCR beta chain. The data derive from a study of blood T cell repertoires in COVID-19. Trimming removed 4 bases at V and 4 bases at J, with 14 bases between. The CDR3 runs to 13 residues. CDR1 and CDR2 from the germline V gene are SQVTM and ANQGSEA. Some clones are missing from TCRdb's copy, which holds only in-frame ones; the method was immunoSEQ multiplex PCR. The sample holds 100,000 to 150,000 clones, 70% to 80% seen once. The receptor was isolated from a man in his forties with active or convalescent COVID-19. The sequenced sample consisted of peripheral blood. The rearrangement joins TRBV29-1 to TRBJ2-7; a possible D gene is TRBD2 (6 bases). The CDR3 coding sequence is TGCAGCGTTGGGGTCGGGAGAAGTTACGAGCAGTACTTC. Its protein product is CSVGVGRSYEQYF.